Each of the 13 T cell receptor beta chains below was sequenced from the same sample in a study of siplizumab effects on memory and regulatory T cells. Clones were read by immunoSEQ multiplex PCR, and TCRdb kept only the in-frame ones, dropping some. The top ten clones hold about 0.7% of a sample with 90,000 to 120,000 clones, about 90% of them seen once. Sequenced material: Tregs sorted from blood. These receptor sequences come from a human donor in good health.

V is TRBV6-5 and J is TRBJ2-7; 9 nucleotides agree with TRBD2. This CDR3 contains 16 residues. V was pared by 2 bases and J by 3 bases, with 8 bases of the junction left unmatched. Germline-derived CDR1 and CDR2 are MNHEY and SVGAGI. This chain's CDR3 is CASSYGALAGNYEQYF. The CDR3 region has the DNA TGTGCCAGCAGTTACGGGGCGCTAGCGGGAAACTACGAGCAGTACTTC.

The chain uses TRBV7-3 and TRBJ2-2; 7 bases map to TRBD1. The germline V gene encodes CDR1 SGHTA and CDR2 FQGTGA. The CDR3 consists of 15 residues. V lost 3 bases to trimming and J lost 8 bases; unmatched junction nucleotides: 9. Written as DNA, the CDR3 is TGTGCCAGCAGCTTGCCGGGACAGTCCAGGGGGGAGCTGTTTTTT. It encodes CASSLPGQSRGELFF.

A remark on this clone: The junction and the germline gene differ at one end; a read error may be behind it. CDR3 nucleotide sequence: TGTGCCAGCAGTCGCTCCGGGAAGAGCAATCAGCAGTTCTTC. This sequence encodes CASSRSGKSNQQFF. J is TRBJ2-1 and V is TRBV6-5; TRBD2 might be the D (5 bases). The CDR3 covers 14 residues. The germline V gene has CDR1 MNHEY and CDR2 SVGAGI.

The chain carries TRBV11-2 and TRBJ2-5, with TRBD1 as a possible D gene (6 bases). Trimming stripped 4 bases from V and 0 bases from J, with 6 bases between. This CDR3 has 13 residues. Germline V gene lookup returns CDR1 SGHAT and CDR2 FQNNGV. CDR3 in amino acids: CASSWDNQETQYF. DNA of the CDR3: TGTGCCAGCAGCTGGGACAACCAAGAGACCCAGTACTTC.

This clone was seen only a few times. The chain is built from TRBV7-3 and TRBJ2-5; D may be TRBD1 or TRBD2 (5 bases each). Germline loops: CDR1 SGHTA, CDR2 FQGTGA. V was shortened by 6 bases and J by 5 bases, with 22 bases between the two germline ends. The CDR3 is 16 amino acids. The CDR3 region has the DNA TGTGCCAGCAGTCAAACGCCGGCCCCATGGGGGGAGACCCAGTACTTC. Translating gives CASSQTPAPWGETQYF.

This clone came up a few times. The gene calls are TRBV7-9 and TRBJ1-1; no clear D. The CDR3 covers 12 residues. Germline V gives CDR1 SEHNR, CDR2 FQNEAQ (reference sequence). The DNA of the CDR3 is TGTGCATCGGCAAGGGTGAACACTGAAGCTTTCTTT. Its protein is CASARVNTEAFF.

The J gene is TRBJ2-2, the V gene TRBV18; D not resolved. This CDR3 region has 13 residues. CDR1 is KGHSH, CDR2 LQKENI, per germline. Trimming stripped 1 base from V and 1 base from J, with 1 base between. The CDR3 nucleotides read TGTGCCAGCTCACCACAGAACACCGGGGAGCTGTTTTTT. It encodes CASSPQNTGELFF.

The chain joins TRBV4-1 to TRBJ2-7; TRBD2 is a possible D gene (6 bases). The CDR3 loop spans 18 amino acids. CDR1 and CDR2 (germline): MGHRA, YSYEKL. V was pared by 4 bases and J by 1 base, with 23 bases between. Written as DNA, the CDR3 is TGCGCCAGCAGCCCGGGACTTGGCGGGGAGCTTCTGTCCTACGAGCAGTACTTC. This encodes CASSPGLGGELLSYEQYF.

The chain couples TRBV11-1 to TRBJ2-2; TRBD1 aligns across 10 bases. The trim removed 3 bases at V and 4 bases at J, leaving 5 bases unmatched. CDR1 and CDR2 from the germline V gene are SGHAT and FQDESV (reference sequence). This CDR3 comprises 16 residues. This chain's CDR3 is CASSFRTGGSTGELFF. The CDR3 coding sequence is TGTGCCAGCAGCTTTCGGACAGGGGGAAGCACCGGGGAGCTGTTTTTT.

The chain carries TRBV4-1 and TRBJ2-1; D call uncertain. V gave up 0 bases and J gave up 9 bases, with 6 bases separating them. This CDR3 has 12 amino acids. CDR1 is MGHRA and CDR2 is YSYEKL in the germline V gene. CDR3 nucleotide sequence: TGCGCCAGCAGCCAAGAGGTTGGTGAGCAGTTCTTC. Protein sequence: CASSQEVGEQFF.

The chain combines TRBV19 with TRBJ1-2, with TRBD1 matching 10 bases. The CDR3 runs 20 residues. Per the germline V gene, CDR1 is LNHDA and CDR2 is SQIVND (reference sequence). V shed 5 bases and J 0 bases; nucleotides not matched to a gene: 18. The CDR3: CASSSTPDRGFPSTNYGYTF. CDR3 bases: TGTGCCAGTAGTTCCACGCCGGACAGGGGGTTCCCCTCTACTAACTATGGCTACACCTTC.

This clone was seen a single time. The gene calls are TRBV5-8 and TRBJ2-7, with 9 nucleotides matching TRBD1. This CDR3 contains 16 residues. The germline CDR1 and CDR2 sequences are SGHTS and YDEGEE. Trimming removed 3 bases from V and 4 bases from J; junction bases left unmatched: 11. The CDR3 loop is CASSSPGTGNLYEQYF. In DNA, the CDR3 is TGTGCCAGCAGCTCACCCGGGACAGGGAATCTATACGAGCAGTACTTC.

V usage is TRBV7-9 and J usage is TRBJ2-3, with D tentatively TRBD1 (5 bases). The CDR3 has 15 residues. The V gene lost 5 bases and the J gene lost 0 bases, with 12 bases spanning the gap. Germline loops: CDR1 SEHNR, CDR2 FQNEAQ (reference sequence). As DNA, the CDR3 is TGTGCCAGCAGCCGACAGATAGCTAGCACAGATACGCAGTATTTT. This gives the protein CASSRQIASTDTQYF.